This T cell receptor beta chain was sequenced for a study of long-term antiretroviral therapy in people with HIV. Points from the study as a whole: Repertoire dominance by clones expanded before ART was seen at all time points. Against controls, HIV repertoires showed narrower ranges of CDR3 length.

Remarks on this clone: The target antigen is unknown.

Survey level was the resolution at which the v3.0 immunoSEQ assay ran. Libraries were prepared by immunoSEQ multiplex PCR; TCRdb keeps only in-frame clonotypes and omits some of them. The top ten hold about 10% of the sample, which has 25,000 to 30,000 clones, under 90% seen once. The CDR3 extends over 16 amino acids. V was shortened by 2 bases and J by 4 bases, with 16 bases between the two germline ends. CDR1 SGHTS and CDR2 YDEGEE come from the germline V gene. The TCR was taken from a middle-aged man with HIV. The rearrangement joins TRBV5-8 to TRBJ2-1; D might be TRBD1 or TRBD2, each matching 5 bases. The material was unsorted PBMCs, obtained roughly 4.9 years after starting antiretroviral therapy. CDR3 bases: TGTGCCAGCAGCTTTCCTGGGACGGGGAATTACAATGAGCAGTTCTTC. Translating it yields CASSFPGTGNYNEQFF.